This TCR beta chain comes out of a study of T cell responses to AZD1222 COVID-19 vaccine. Study-level points and caveats: White British donors predominated, females outnumbered males, and clonal diversity was possibly underestimated. Just five or six AZD1222 recipients tested seropositive at baseline.

To note about this clone: The antigen is undetermined.

Assay: immunoSEQ multiplex PCR; the TCRdb copy retains only in-frame clones and omits some. The data show 68,000 or so clones, about 80% seen once. Sequenced material: peripheral blood, taken on day 0 of AZD1222 vaccination. This clonotype originated in an adult in good health.

CDR3 loop: CAISEEQLWTSGIPGTGELFF. CDR3 DNA sequence: TGTGCCATCAGTGAAGAACAGCTTTGGACTAGCGGGATCCCGGGGACCGGGGAGCTGTTTTTT. The chain has TRBV10-3 and TRBJ2-2, with 12 bases identical to TRBD2. Germline V gene sequence: CDR1 ENHRY, CDR2 SYGVKD. With V trimmed by 3 bases and J by 5 bases, 19 bases remained unmatched. There are 21 residues in the CDR3.